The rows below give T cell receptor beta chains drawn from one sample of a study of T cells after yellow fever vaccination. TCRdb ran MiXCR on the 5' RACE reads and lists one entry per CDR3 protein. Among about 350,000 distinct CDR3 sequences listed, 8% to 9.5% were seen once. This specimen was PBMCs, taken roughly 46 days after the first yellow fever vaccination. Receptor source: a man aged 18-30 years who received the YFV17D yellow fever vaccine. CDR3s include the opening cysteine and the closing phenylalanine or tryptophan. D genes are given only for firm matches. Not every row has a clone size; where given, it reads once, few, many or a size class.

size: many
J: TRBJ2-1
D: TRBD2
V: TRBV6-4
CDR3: CASSDSAGGGNNEQFF
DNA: TGTGCCAGCAGTGACTCCGCTGGCGGGGGAAACAATGAGCAGTTCTTC

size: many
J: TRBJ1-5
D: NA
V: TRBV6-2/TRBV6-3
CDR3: CASSYSRSRVIGNQPQHF
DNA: TGTGCCAGCAGTTACTCGAGGAGTAGGGTCATCGGCAATCAGCCCCAGCATTTT

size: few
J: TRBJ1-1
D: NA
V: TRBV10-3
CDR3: CAISESSTGIGTEAFF
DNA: TGTGCCATCAGTGAGTCTAGCACAGGGATCGGCACTGAAGCTTTCTTT

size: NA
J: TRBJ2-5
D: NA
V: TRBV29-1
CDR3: CSVTTGTRWQETQYF
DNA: TGCAGCGTAACAACCGGGACCCGTTGGCAAGAGACCCAGTACTTC

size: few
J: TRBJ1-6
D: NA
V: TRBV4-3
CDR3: CASSQDFDRSSSYNSPLHF
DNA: TGCGCCAGCAGCCAAGATTTTGACAGGTCAAGCTCCTATAATTCACCCCTCCACTTT

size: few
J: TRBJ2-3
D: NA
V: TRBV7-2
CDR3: CASSSPVRTDTQYF
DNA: TGTGCCAGCAGCTCTCCAGTGCGCACAGATACGCAGTATTTT

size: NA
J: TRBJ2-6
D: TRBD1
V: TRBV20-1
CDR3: CSARAQGQGSGANVLTF
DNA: TGCAGTGCTAGAGCCCAGGGACAGGGCTCTGGGGCCAACGTCCTGACTTTC

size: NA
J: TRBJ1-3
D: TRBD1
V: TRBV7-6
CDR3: CASSRTGRIIGNTIYF
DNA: TGTGCCAGCAGTCGGACAGGGAGGATTATTGGAAACACCATATATTTT

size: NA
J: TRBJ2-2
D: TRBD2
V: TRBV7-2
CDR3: CASSLPPGEGTGELFF
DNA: TGTGCCAGCAGCTTACCCCCCGGGGAGGGCACCGGGGAGCTGTTTTTT

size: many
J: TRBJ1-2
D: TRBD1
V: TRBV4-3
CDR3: CASSHRTGANYGYTF
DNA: TGCGCCAGCAGCCACCGGACAGGGGCGAACTATGGCTACACCTTC

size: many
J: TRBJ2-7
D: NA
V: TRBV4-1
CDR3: CASSQNQGVYEQYF
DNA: TGCGCCAGCAGCCAGAACCAGGGTGTCTACGAGCAGTACTTC

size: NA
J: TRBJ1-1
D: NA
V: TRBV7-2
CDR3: CASSSLSPRRAFF
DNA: TGTGCCAGCAGCTCCCTCTCTCCCCGGAGAGCTTTCTTT

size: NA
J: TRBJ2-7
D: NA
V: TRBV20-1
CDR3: CSARPGGEDEQYF
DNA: TGCAGTGCTAGACCAGGGGGGGAGGACGAGCAGTACTTC

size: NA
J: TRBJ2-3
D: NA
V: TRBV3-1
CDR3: CASSQEQGSTDTQYF
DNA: TGTGCCAGCAGCCAGGAGCAGGGGAGCACAGATACGCAGTATTTC

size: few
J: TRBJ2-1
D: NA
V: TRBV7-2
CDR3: CASSLVAGYDEQFF
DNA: TGTGCCAGCAGCTTAGTCGCAGGGTACGATGAGCAGTTCTTC

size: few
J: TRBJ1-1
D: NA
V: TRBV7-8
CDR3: CASSFSALANTEAFF
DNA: TGTGCCAGCAGCTTTTCGGCCCTAGCGAACACTGAAGCTTTCTTT

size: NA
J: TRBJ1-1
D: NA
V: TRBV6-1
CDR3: CASSELGFMNTEAFF
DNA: TGTGCCAGCAGTGAATTGGGGTTCATGAACACTGAAGCTTTCTTT

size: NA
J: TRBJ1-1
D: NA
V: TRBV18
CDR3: CASSPDEQGRAFF
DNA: TGTGCCAGCTCACCAGATGAACAGGGCAGAGCTTTCTTT

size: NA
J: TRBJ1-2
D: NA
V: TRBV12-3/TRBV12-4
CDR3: CASSGWQVYGYTF
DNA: TGTGCCAGCAGCGGGTGGCAGGTCTATGGCTACACCTTC

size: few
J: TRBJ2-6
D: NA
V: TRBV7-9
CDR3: CASSPRTGYSGANVLTF
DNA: TGTGCCAGCAGCCCAAGGACGGGTTACTCTGGGGCCAACGTCCTGACTTTC

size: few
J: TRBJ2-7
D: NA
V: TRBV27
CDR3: CASSDGGGGRLEQYF
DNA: TGTGCCAGCTCCGATGGAGGGGGGGGGCGCTTAGAGCAGTACTTC

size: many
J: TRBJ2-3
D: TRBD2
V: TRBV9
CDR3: CASSVEPLAGFTDTQYF
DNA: TGTGCCAGCAGCGTGGAACCACTAGCGGGGTTCACAGATACGCAGTATTTT

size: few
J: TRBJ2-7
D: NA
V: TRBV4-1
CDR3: CASSQVLLLNEQYF
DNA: TGCGCCAGCAGCCAAGTGCTACTGCTGAACGAGCAGTACTTC

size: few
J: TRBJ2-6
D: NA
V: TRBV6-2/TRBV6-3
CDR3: CASSYLGTGANVLTF
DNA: TGTGCCAGCAGTTACTTGGGAACTGGGGCCAACGTCCTGACTTTC

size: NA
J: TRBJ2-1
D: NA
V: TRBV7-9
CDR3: CASSLSPRGLSYNEQFF
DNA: TGTGCCAGCAGCTTATCCCCCAGGGGCCTTTCCTACAATGAGCAGTTCTTC

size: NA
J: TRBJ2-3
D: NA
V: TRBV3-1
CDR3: CASSQSGAGSTDTQYF
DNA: TGTGCCAGCAGCCAATCGGGGGCTGGATCCACAGATACGCAGTATTTT

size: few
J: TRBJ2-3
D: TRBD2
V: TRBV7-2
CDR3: CASSLSSGGADTQYF
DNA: TGTGCCAGCAGCTTATCTAGCGGGGGCGCAGATACGCAGTATTTT

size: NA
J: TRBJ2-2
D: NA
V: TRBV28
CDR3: CASSLDQDTNTGELFF
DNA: TGTGCCAGCAGTTTGGACCAGGACACGAACACCGGGGAGCTGTTTTTT

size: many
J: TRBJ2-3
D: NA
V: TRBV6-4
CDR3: CASSEGGGADTQYF
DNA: TGTGCCAGCAGTGAAGGAGGGGGGGCAGATACGCAGTATTTT

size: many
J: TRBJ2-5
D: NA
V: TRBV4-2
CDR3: CASSQDSGYGETQYF
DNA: TGTGCCAGCAGCCAAGATTCGGGATACGGGGAGACCCAGTACTTC

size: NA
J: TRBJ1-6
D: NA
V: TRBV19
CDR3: CATAWRPYNSPLHF
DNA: TGTGCCACCGCGTGGCGCCCATATAATTCACCCCTCCACTTT

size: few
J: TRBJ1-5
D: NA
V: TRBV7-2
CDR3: CASSPMGGYSNQPQHF
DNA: TGTGCCAGCAGCCCCATGGGGGGTTATAGCAATCAGCCCCAGCATTTT

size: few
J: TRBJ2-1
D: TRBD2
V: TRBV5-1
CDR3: CASSLVGLVNEQFF
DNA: TGCGCCAGCAGCTTGGTAGGACTAGTGAATGAGCAGTTCTTC

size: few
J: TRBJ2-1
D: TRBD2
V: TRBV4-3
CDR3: CASSQLAGGSPDNEQFF
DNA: TGCGCCAGCAGCCAACTAGCGGGGGGTTCCCCAGACAATGAGCAGTTCTTC

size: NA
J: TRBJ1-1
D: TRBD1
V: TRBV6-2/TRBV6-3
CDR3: CASTTGTGNLNTEAFF
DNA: TGTGCCAGCACCACCGGGACAGGGAATCTGAACACTGAAGCTTTCTTT

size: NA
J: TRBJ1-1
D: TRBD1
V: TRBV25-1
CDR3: CASTPTGENTEAFF
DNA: TGTGCCAGCACCCCGACAGGGGAGAACACTGAAGCTTTCTTT

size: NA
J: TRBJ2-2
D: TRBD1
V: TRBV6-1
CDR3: CASSRTGLYTGELFF
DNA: TGTGCCAGCAGTCGGACAGGCCTATACACCGGGGAGCTGTTTTTT